The 27 T cell receptor beta chains below were found in one sample sequenced in a study of CD4+ T cells in melanoma. The repertoire was sequenced with immunoSEQ multiplex PCR; TCRdb's copy has only in-frame clones and lacks some. The top ten clones hold 4.8% of a sample with tens of thousands of clones, roughly three quarters of them seen once. The material sequenced was tumor tissue. The receptors shown here come from a human donor with melanoma.

The chain couples TRBV6-5 to TRBJ1-2; no definite D call. The V end lost 6 bases, the J end lost 4 bases, and 15 bases lay between the germline ends. The CDR3 is 14 residues long. Germline V gene data show CDR1 as MNHEY and CDR2 as SVGAGI. The DNA for the CDR3 is TGTGCCAGCAGGCCCCGGACCGGCCCCTATGGCTACACCTTC. Residues: CASRPRTGPYGYTF.

The genes are TRBV18 and TRBJ2-7; D assignment may be TRBD1 or TRBD2 (5 bases each). Trimming pared 3 bases from V and 1 base from J, leaving 13 bases between. The CDR3 totals 15 residues. Germline-derived CDR1 and CDR2 are KGHSH and LQKENI. The CDR3, as DNA: TGTGCCAGCTCACCTTTACAGGACTCGTCCTACGAGCAGTACTTC. This codes for CASSPLQDSSYEQYF.

This clone was recorded a few times. This specimen includes other DNA sequences encoding the same CDR3. The chain joins TRBV4-1 to TRBJ1-5; D is ambiguous. The CDR3 has 13 amino acids. Trimming removed 0 bases from V and 7 bases from J, with 7 bases in between. Germline CDR1 and CDR2: MGHRA and YSYEKL. The CDR3 DNA is TGCGCCAGCAGCCAAGATCGAGGGCAGCCCCAGCATTTT. It specifies CASSQDRGQPQHF.

This chain links TRBV5-8 with TRBJ2-5; D remains unclear. Germline V gene sequence: CDR1 SGHTS, CDR2 YDEGEE. The CDR3 runs 15 residues. The V gene lost 0 bases and the J gene lost 5 bases, with 14 bases spanning the gap. The DNA of the CDR3 is TGTGCCAGCAGCTTGGAGGGCTTAGGGTCCGAGACCCAGTACTTC. The encoded protein is CASSLEGLGSETQYF.

V and J are TRBV27 and TRBJ2-7, with D possibly being TRBD2 (5 bases). Germline lookup yields CDR1 MNHEY and CDR2 SMNVEV (reference sequence). Trimming took off 1 base at V and 2 bases at J, with 15 bases between the two ends. This CDR3 is built from 16 residues. The CDR3 DNA reads as TGTGCCAGCAGTTTATTGCGGGCCGGCGGGCCCTACGAGCAGTACTTC. Amino acids: CASSLLRAGGPYEQYF.

This chain uses TRBV14 with TRBJ1-5; D perhaps matches TRBD1 (6 bases). Deletions cut 2 bases from V and 2 bases from J, with 7 bases between. Germline values: CDR1 SGHDN, CDR2 FVKESK. This CDR3 region has 14 residues. CDR3 in amino acids: CASSQRGGNQPQHF. The CDR3 bases are TGTGCCAGCAGCCAAAGGGGGGGCAATCAGCCCCAGCATTTT.

This clone was observed once. The J gene is TRBJ2-5, the V gene TRBV19, with no clear D. V lost 1 base to trimming and J lost 4 bases, with 10 bases between them. CDR3 length: 14 amino acids. The germline V gene has CDR1 LNHDA and CDR2 SQIVND (reference sequence). The CDR3 DNA reads TGTGCCAGTAGTATAGTTGCAGGAAGAGAGACCCAGTACTTC. Translating it yields CASSIVAGRETQYF.

This chain links TRBV6-1 with TRBJ2-1; no firm D call. Germline-derived CDR1 and CDR2 are MNHNS and SASEGT. V was pared by 3 bases and J by 6 bases, with 6 bases between. The CDR3 has 12 residues. CDR3 amino acids: CASSDLVNEQFF. The DNA for the CDR3 is TGTGCCAGCAGTGACTTGGTCAATGAGCAGTTCTTC.

The V gene is TRBV5-1, the J gene TRBJ2-3; TRBD2 agrees at 8 bases. Looked up from germline, CDR1 is SGHRS and CDR2 is YFSETQ. Trimming took 3 bases from V and 2 from J; bases not matched to a gene: 11. The CDR3 is 17 amino acids. Written as DNA, the CDR3 is TGCGCCAGCAGCTCCGGTTTGAAGCGGGGGAACACAGATACGCAGTATTTT. This codes for CASSSGLKRGNTDTQYF.

The chain couples TRBV2 to TRBJ2-3; TRBD1 matches 9 bases. The germline V gene encodes CDR1 SNHLY and CDR2 FYNNEI. With 6 bases clipped from V and 4 bases from J, the junction kept 5 bases outside the gene matches. The CDR3 length is 14 residues. The CDR3 DNA follows: TGTGCCAGCAGCCGGGACAGGGCCCCAGATACGCAGTATTTT. This gives the protein CASSRDRAPDTQYF.

The chain joins TRBV27 to TRBJ2-1; TRBD2 aligns across 16 bases. Per germline, CDR1 MNHEY and CDR2 SMNVEV (reference sequence). The ends lost 8 bases at V and 2 bases at J; junction bases unmatched: 6. The CDR3 covers 17 residues. In DNA, the CDR3 is TGTGCCAGCGCCGGGACTAGCGGGGGGGCCCCCTACAATGAGCAGTTCTTC. Residues: CASAGTSGGAPYNEQFF.

This chain joins TRBV10-3 and TRBJ1-6, with D perhaps TRBD1 (6 bases). The CDR3 loop spans 18 amino acids. V shed 5 bases and J shed 0 bases, with 17 bases lying between them. Germline CDR1 is ENHRY and CDR2 is SYGVKD. CDR3 residues: CAISPGADRSSYNSPLHF. CDR3 nucleotides: TGTGCCATCAGTCCCGGAGCGGACAGAAGCTCCTATAATTCACCCCTCCACTTT.

This chain uses TRBV6-6 with TRBJ2-7; D ambiguous. Germline V gene data show CDR1 as MNHNY and CDR2 as SVGAGI (reference sequence). This CDR3 is built from 11 residues. V was pared by 5 bases and J by 6 bases, with 8 bases between. The CDR3 DNA is TGTGCCAGCAGTACGAATAGCGAGCAGTACTTC. It specifies CASSTNSEQYF.

V usage is TRBV6-5 and J usage is TRBJ2-1, with a tentative D call TRBD2 (5 bases). CDR1 MNHEY and CDR2 SVGAGI come from the germline V gene. The V end was cut by 10 bases, the J end by 2 bases, with 12 bases between. The length of the CDR3 is 13 residues. The CDR3 sequence: CAIPRGTYNEQFF. The CDR3 nucleotides read TGTGCCATACCCCGGGGAACCTACAATGAGCAGTTCTTC.

J is TRBJ1-1 and V is TRBV2, with TRBD1 identical over 7 bases. Germline V gene lookup returns CDR1 SNHLY and CDR2 FYNNEI. With V trimmed by 7 bases and J by 4 bases, 9 bases remained unmatched. The CDR3 sequence is 14 residues long. For the CDR3, the DNA is TGTGCCAGCACCTTACAGTCAGGGGGCACTGAAGCTTTCTTT. It encodes CASTLQSGGTEAFF.

The V and J genes are TRBV5-6 and TRBJ2-2; TRBD1 aligns across 11 bases. Trimming removed 6 bases from V and 7 bases from J; junction bases left unmatched: 11. This CDR3 region has 16 residues. The germline gives CDR1 SGHDT, CDR2 YYEEEE. Here the CDR3 DNA reads TGTGCCAGCACTCCTTGGACAGGGGGCTTGTACGGGGAGCTGTTTTTT. Amino acids: CASTPWTGGLYGELFF.

The chain carries TRBV7-2 and TRBJ1-1; D may be TRBD1 (6 bases). Germline V gene sequence: CDR1 SGHTA, CDR2 FQGNSA. The CDR3 length is 14 residues. Trimming took off 6 bases at V and 2 bases at J, with 13 bases between the two ends. The CDR3 DNA reads as TGTGCCAGCAGTCCGACGGGGGCCAACACTGAAGCTTTCTTT. Protein product: CASSPTGANTEAFF. Full variable domain (remainder filled in from reference TRBV7-2 and TRBJ1-1): GAGVSQSPSNKVTEKGKDVELRCDPISGHTALYWYRQSLGQGLEFLIYFQGNSAPDKSGLPSDRFSAERTGGSVSTLTIQRTQQEDSAVYLCASSPTGANTEAFFGQGTRLTVV.

The rearrangement joins TRBV10-3 to TRBJ2-2, with D hard to call. Trimming shortened V by 2 bases and J by 2 bases, and 3 bases separated the two germline ends. Germline V lookup: CDR1 ENHRY, CDR2 SYGVKD. This CDR3 is 13 amino acids long. CDR3 DNA sequence: TGTGCCATCAGTGAGAAAAACACCGGGGAGCTGTTTTTT. Its protein product is CAISEKNTGELFF.

The chain uses TRBV30 and TRBJ2-6, with no clear D. This CDR3 spans 15 amino acids. V was clipped by 5 bases and J by 0 bases, with 11 bases between them. Germline V gene sequence: CDR1 GTSNPN, CDR2 SVGIG (reference sequence). Here the CDR3 DNA reads TGTGCCTGGTCAAGGACGTTCTCTGGGGCCAACGTCCTGACTTTC. It is translated as CAWSRTFSGANVLTF.

J is TRBJ2-3 and V is TRBV11-1; no firm D call. Per the germline V gene, CDR1 is SGHAT and CDR2 is FQDESV (reference sequence). Trimming took 4 bases from V and 6 from J, leaving 8 bases between them. The length of the CDR3 is 12 residues. The CDR3 coding sequence is TGTGCCAGCAGCTACCAGTCGGATACGCAGTATTTT. Translated: CASSYQSDTQYF.

The chain is built from TRBV5-4 and TRBJ2-3, with D possibly being TRBD2 (7 bases). V lost 2 bases to trimming and J lost 3 bases, with 16 bases between them. CDR3 length equals 16 residues. Germline CDR1 is SGHNT and CDR2 is YYREEE (reference sequence). CDR3 region: CASSFGGQMVTDTQYF. DNA for the CDR3: TGTGCCAGCAGCTTCGGGGGGCAGATGGTGACAGATACGCAGTATTTT.

The rearrangement joins TRBV21-1 to TRBJ2-3; no DNA check was done on the table's D call, TRBD1. TRBV21-1 has pseudogene status. CDR3 length: 16 residues. CDR3 DNA: TGTGCCAGCAGCAAACCTCAGACAGGGGGCACAGATACGCAGTATTTT. It codes for CASSKPQTGGTDTQYF.

CDR3 coding DNA: TGTGCCAGCAGCTTCGCGCTAGCGGGGGGGTACACAGATACGCAGTATTTT. It encodes CASSFALAGGYTDTQYF. This chain connects TRBV5-6 to TRBJ2-3, with 12 bases that match TRBD2. Germline V lookup: CDR1 SGHDT, CDR2 YYEEEE. The CDR3 runs to 17 residues. V shed 2 bases, J shed 2 bases, and the junction held 6 bases outside the gene matches. Based on the CDR3 plus reference TRBV5-6 and TRBJ2-3, the full variable domain is DAGVTQSPTHLIKTRGQQVTLRCSPKSGHDTVSWYQQALGQGPQFIFQYYEEEERQRGNFPDRFSGHQFPNYSSELNVNALLLGDSALYLCASSFALAGGYTDTQYFGPGTRLTVL.

The rearrangement uses TRBV7-6 and TRBJ2-2, with D perhaps TRBD1 or TRBD2 (6 bases each). Deletions cut 5 bases from V and 7 bases from J, with 11 bases between. CDR1 is SGHVS and CDR2 is FNYEAQ in the germline V gene. This CDR3 has 13 amino acids. The CDR3 sequence is CASSPGGGGELFF. The DNA of the CDR3 is TGTGCCAGCAGCCCCGGGGGCGGCGGGGAGCTGTTTTTT.

V usage is TRBV6-5 and J usage is TRBJ2-4; 9 bases align to TRBD2. Per germline, CDR1 MNHEY and CDR2 SVGAGI. The CDR3 totals 15 residues. Unmatched junction bases numbered 7, after V lost 2 bases and J lost 8 bases. This chain's CDR3 is CASSYGGGAWYIQYF. The CDR3 bases are TGTGCCAGCAGTTACGGCGGGGGGGCTTGGTACATTCAGTACTTC.

The chain links TRBV7-2 to TRBJ2-7, with 8 bases matching TRBD2. After removal of 2 bases from V and 4 bases from J, the junction contained 7 bases not matched to a gene. Germline V lookup: CDR1 SGHTA, CDR2 FQGNSA. There are 15 residues in the CDR3. CDR3 sequence (DNA): TGTGCCAGCAGCTTATTTTCGACTAGCGAATACGAGCAGTACTTC. This translates into CASSLFSTSEYEQYF.

The table lists this clone with a few counts. The chain joins TRBV9 to TRBJ2-7, with D unclear. Germline loops: CDR1 SGDLS, CDR2 YYNGEE. The CDR3 totals 14 residues. Trimming took 0 bases from V and 0 from J, leaving 7 bases between them. CDR3 sequence: CASSVETNSYEQYF. The DNA for the CDR3 is TGTGCCAGCAGCGTAGAGACCAACTCCTACGAGCAGTACTTC.